A single sample is the source of the 6 T cell receptor beta chains below, sequenced in a study of vaccination effects on CD4 cells after COVID-19. Expansion with viral peptide pools was applied to antigen-specific CD4+ T cells by the ViraFEST assay prior to sequencing. Researchers isolated CD4+ T cells once approximately ten days of culture had elapsed. According to PCR results, the person was infected with SARS-CoV-2 between March and December 2020. Repertoires were generated with immunoSEQ multiplex PCR, while TCRdb's copy carries only in-frame clones and drops some. This sample has under 20,000 clones; roughly four fifths occur once, and the top ten carry around 17%. These receptors' targets are unknown. Sequenced here: CD4+ T cells from PBMCs cultured with SARS-CoV-2 spike peptides, sampled before COVID-19 vaccination. All receptors come from a human donor who had a prior SARS-CoV-2 infection.

This chain connects TRBV3-1 (or the pseudogene TRBV3-2) to TRBJ2-3; D uncertain. CDR1 is LGHDT and CDR2 is YNNKEL in the germline V gene (reference sequence). The CDR3 totals 14 residues. V lost 5 bases and J lost 1, with 10 bases in between. The CDR3 sequence is CASSSPGRTDTQYF. The CDR3 nucleotides are TGTGCCAGCAGCTCTCCCGGTCGCACAGATACGCAGTATTTT.

V usage is TRBV24-1 and J usage is TRBJ1-6, with no clear D. Per the germline V gene, CDR1 is KGHDR and CDR2 is SFDVKD. V lost 8 bases to trimming and J lost 14 bases, with 15 bases between them. This CDR3 is 12 amino acids long. The CDR3 region is CATIPVRRTLHF. CDR3 DNA sequence: TGTGCCACCATCCCCGTGAGGAGGACCCTCCACTTT.

This chain connects TRBV29-1 to TRBJ2-3, with 7 positions matching TRBD1. The V gene end was trimmed by 4 bases and the J gene end by 2 bases; junction bases not matched to a gene: 9. The germline V gene has CDR1 SQVTM and CDR2 ANQGSEA. CDR3 length equals 15 residues. The CDR3 DNA follows: TGCAGCGTTGCGTGGTTGACAGGGTACACAGATACGCAGTATTTT. As protein: CSVAWLTGYTDTQYF.

This clone was seen once. V usage is TRBV2 and J usage is TRBJ2-1; D possibly corresponds to TRBD2 (6 bases). This CDR3 contains 11 residues. Germline V gene sequence: CDR1 SNHLY, CDR2 FYNNEI. The ends were cut back, 6 bases at V and 9 bases at J, with 9 bases in the middle. CDR3 bases: TGTGCCAGCAGCGCCGGGGGTGAGCAGTTCTTC. Its protein product is CASSAGGEQFF.

The gene calls are TRBV5-6 and TRBJ2-2; maybe TRBD2 (6 bases). The length of the CDR3 is 15 residues. Germline V gene lookup returns CDR1 SGHDT and CDR2 YYEEEE. The V and J ends lost 1 base and 4 bases respectively, with 11 bases between them. CDR3 sequence (DNA): TGTGCCAGCAGCTTGAGGGGAGCGGGCACCGGGGAGCTGTTTTTT. Amino acids: CASSLRGAGTGELFF.

The J gene is TRBJ2-3, the V gene TRBV10-2, with 8 bases identical to TRBD2. The V gene end was trimmed by 3 bases and the J gene end by 1 base; junction bases not matched to a gene: 6. The V gene's germline CDR1 is WSHSY and CDR2 SAAADI. This CDR3 comprises 16 residues. The DNA for the CDR3 is TGCGCCAGCAGTGACAAACTAGCGGACGGCACAGATACGCAGTATTTT. Translated: CASSDKLADGTDTQYF.